The present T cell receptor (beta chain) was sequenced within a study of blood T cell repertoires in COVID-19 (dated by TCRdb to between 2020 and 2021). About the study as a whole: Collaborator samples came from the United States, Italy and Spain and covered acute and convalescent phases of COVID-19. The material from the prospective study consisted of cDNA or gDNA derived from T cells, B-cell-depleted T cells, or PBMCs. The samples were drawn from the first 160 participants of the ongoing ImmuneRACE study and from some 1,300 subjects provided by 6 global collaborators. The repertoires were released in a freely available public database meant as a resource for research on the immune response to SARS-CoV-2. Where available, HLA class I and class II types were taken from metadata supplied by the sample provider and were not determined by assay-based typing. Deeply sampled blood TCRbeta repertoires from subjects exposed to, actively infected with, or recovered from COVID-19 were included in the dataset. Sample metadata almost always included a de-identified subject ID, COVID-19 status, age in years and sex. Summary of the overall study and its limitations: The quantity of clinical and demographic metadata differed by source and by participant and was supplied without curation.

About this clone itself: Its antigen is currently not known. Base qualities are not recorded, but no much larger clone differs from it by a single base.

TCRbeta CDR3 regions were amplified from genomic DNA using the immunoSEQ Assay, a bias-controlled multiplex PCR. The study's processing was this. The number of nucleated cells in each sample was estimated from the amplification of reference gene primers within the assay. To quantify the absolute abundance of each unique TCRbeta CDR3 rearrangement, sequence reads were collapsed and filtered. For each sample, productive Simpson clonality was calculated as the square root of Simpson's diversity index over productive rearrangements. TCRdb took this table from immuneACCESS and kept in-frame rearrangements with V and J called. Such tables lack part of the clones; where checked against another copy, unresolved V genes explain under half of the gap, and the rest is unexplained. V and J calls plus clone size are reproduced from that table; the DNA served to infer D and trimming. For this sample there are 130,000 to 150,000 clones; roughly 82% appear just once. The top ten clones comprise roughly 6.8% of the sample.

Collaborating institutions collected whole blood in K2EDTA tubes following their own protocols. For TCRbeta analysis, collaborators shipped samples in one of three forms: frozen whole blood, isolated PBMCs, or DNA extracted from either of those sample types. Measured from the cysteine to the phenylalanine, the CDR3 is 13 residues long. The CDR3 DNA has 39 bases and is translated from base 1. Taken from the germline V gene, the CDR1 and CDR2 loops are SGHDN and FVKESK. V is cut by 4 bases and J by 8 bases, and the space between the germline ends is 11 bases. The TCR comes from a woman between 45 and 60 years old in a cohort sampled during active or convalescent COVID-19. This sequence uses TRBV14 and TRBJ1-4; TRBD1 is perhaps the D gene, given 5 matching bases. The source material was peripheral blood. The base sequence is TGTGCCAGCAGCCGGAGGGGCTCGGAAAAACTGTTTTTT. Its coded protein is CASSRRGSEKLFF.